The 32 T cell receptor beta chains below all came from one sample that was sequenced in a study of blood T cell repertoires in COVID-19. Clones were sequenced by immunoSEQ multiplex PCR, and TCRdb holds only the in-frame ones, with some missing. The sample records about 400,000 clones, 86% being singletons. Sequenced sample: peripheral blood. These receptors were obtained from a woman in her sixties with COVID-19, enrolled during active disease.

The chain recombines TRBV7-8 with TRBJ1-5, with 9 nucleotides matching TRBD1. The J segment lost 3 bases and the V segment lost 4 bases, leaving 7 bases of the junction unmatched. This CDR3 contains 16 residues. Germline values: CDR1 SGHVS, CDR2 FQNEAQ. The CDR3: CASSSWDRDDNQPQHF. The CDR3 DNA is TGTGCCAGCAGCTCGTGGGACAGGGACGACAATCAGCCCCAGCATTTT.

The chain links TRBV6-2 or TRBV6-3 to TRBJ2-7, with D uncertain. Trimming removed 2 bases at V and 4 bases at J, with 6 bases between. There are 12 residues in the CDR3. In germline, CDR1 is MNHEY, CDR2 SVGEGT. The CDR3: CASSYPGYEQYF. Written as DNA, the CDR3 is TGTGCCAGCAGTTACCCGGGTTACGAGCAGTACTTC.

The rearrangement links TRBV7-6 to TRBJ2-7; 10 bases match TRBD2. The V and J ends lost 6 bases and 2 bases, in that order; junction bases with no gene match: 7. Germline V gene data show CDR1 as SGHVS and CDR2 as FNYEAQ. The CDR3 sequence is 15 residues long. The chain's CDR3 is CASRHEAGGPYEQYF. In DNA form, the CDR3 reads TGTGCCAGCAGACACGAAGCGGGGGGGCCCTACGAGCAGTACTTC.

Only a few counts were recorded for this clone. This chain joins TRBV30 and TRBJ1-6; maybe TRBD1 (5 bases). This CDR3 comprises 16 residues. Germline values: CDR1 GTSNPN, CDR2 SVGIG (reference sequence). V lost 0 bases and J 5 bases, leaving 14 bases between the germline ends. The CDR3 nucleotides are TGTGCCTGGAGTGTTAATTCCGGAGGGGATAATTCACCCCTCCACTTT. This gives the protein CAWSVNSGGDNSPLHF.

V is TRBV9 and J is TRBJ1-1; 8 bases map to TRBD1. The trim removed 3 bases at V and 0 bases at J, leaving 7 bases unmatched. This CDR3 has 16 residues. Per germline, CDR1 SGDLS and CDR2 YYNGEE. The CDR3 reads CASSAPSQGVNTEAFF. The CDR3, as DNA: TGTGCCAGCAGCGCGCCCTCACAGGGGGTGAACACTGAAGCTTTCTTT.

The chain recombines TRBV2 with TRBJ2-7, with 8 bases aligning to TRBD1. V gave up 3 bases and J gave up 3 bases; unmatched junction bases: 7. This CDR3 has 15 residues. The germline CDR1 and CDR2 sequences are SNHLY and FYNNEI. The CDR3 sequence is CASSEGTGGIYEQYF. As DNA, the CDR3 is TGTGCCAGCAGTGAGGGCACAGGGGGGATCTACGAGCAGTACTTC. The full variable domain, rest sourced from reference TRBV2 and TRBJ2-7, is EPEVTQTPSHQVTQMGQEVILRCVPISNHLYFYWYRQILGQKVEFLVSFYNNEISEKSEIFDDQFSVERPDGSNFTLKIRSTKLEDSAMYFCASSEGTGGIYEQYFGPGTRLTVT.

The J gene is TRBJ2-3, the V gene TRBV10-2; no clear D gene. This CDR3 has 15 residues. V lost 3 bases and J 4 bases, leaving 14 bases between the germline ends. The V gene's germline CDR1 is WSHSY and CDR2 SAAADI. CDR3: CASSDRSPTPDTQYF. The CDR3 coding sequence is TGCGCCAGCAGTGATAGGAGCCCCACTCCAGATACGCAGTATTTT.

V usage is TRBV5-1 and J usage is TRBJ1-1, with D maybe TRBD1 (5 bases). The V gene lost 4 bases and the J gene lost 5 bases, with 18 bases spanning the gap. Per germline, CDR1 SGHRS and CDR2 YFSETQ. This CDR3 region has 15 residues. The CDR3 loop reads CASSPRTSDGTEAFF. CDR3 DNA: TGCGCCAGCAGCCCCAGGACATCTGATGGGACTGAAGCTTTCTTT.

The V gene is TRBV6-2 or TRBV6-3, the J gene TRBJ2-1; D may be TRBD1 (6 bases). Germline V lookup: CDR1 MNHEY, CDR2 SVGEGT. CDR3 size: 12 residues. V was shortened by 6 bases and J by 7 bases, with 10 bases between the two germline ends. The CDR3 DNA sequence: TGTGCCAGCAGCCTCGGACAGAATGAGCAGTTCTTC. It yields the protein CASSLGQNEQFF.

The chain carries TRBV7-6 and TRBJ2-5; D is perhaps TRBD2 (5 bases). Deletions cut 1 base from V and 7 bases from J, with 16 bases between. Germline V gives CDR1 SGHVS, CDR2 FNYEAQ. The CDR3 spans 15 residues. This chain's CDR3 is CASSLGAAPPGTQYF. The CDR3, as DNA: TGTGCCAGCAGCTTAGGAGCGGCTCCCCCGGGGACCCAGTACTTC.

This chain links TRBV5-6 with TRBJ2-2, with TRBD1 as a possible D gene (6 bases). Between the trimmed V and J ends, which lost 3 bases and 1 base, there was a span of 10 bases. Germline CDR1 reads SGHDT; CDR2 reads YYEEEE. CDR3 size: 15 residues. The CDR3 is CASSYGTMNTGELFF. The CDR3 DNA follows: TGTGCCAGCAGCTACGGGACAATGAACACCGGGGAGCTGTTTTTT.

This rearrangement joins TRBV27 to TRBJ2-7, with TRBD2 identical over 8 bases. Losses at the gene ends were 7 bases for V and 0 bases for J; bases not matched to a gene: 8. CDR1 is MNHEY, CDR2 SMNVEV, per germline (reference sequence). The CDR3 contains 15 residues. The CDR3 sequence is CASIHSSGFSYEQYF. As DNA, the CDR3 is TGTGCCAGCATTCACTCTAGCGGGTTCTCCTACGAGCAGTACTTC.

The chain recombines TRBV19 with TRBJ2-1, with D possibly TRBD1 on 6 matching bases. Germline CDR1 reads LNHDA; CDR2 reads SQIVND (reference sequence). CDR3 length equals 15 residues. The V gene lost 2 bases and the J gene lost 0 bases, with 8 bases spanning the gap. CDR3 nucleotides: TGTGCCAGTAGTATATCAGGGGCCTCCTACAATGAGCAGTTCTTC. This codes for CASSISGASYNEQFF.

This clone has more than one count but fewer than ten. This rearrangement joins TRBV4-2 to TRBJ2-1, with 7 bases lining up with TRBD1. The CDR3 contains 15 residues. Germline trimming cut 3 bases from V and 4 bases from J; bases unmatched to any gene: 6. CDR1 and CDR2 (germline): LGHNA, YNFKEQ. CDR3 DNA: TGTGCCAGCAGCCAGAAGGGGGCCGCATACAATGAGCAGTTCTTC. Its translation is CASSQKGAAYNEQFF.

The rearrangement uses TRBV9 and TRBJ1-1, with D maybe TRBD1 (5 bases). The CDR3 extends over 15 amino acids. Per the germline V gene, CDR1 is SGDLS and CDR2 is YYNGEE. The V end lost 4 bases, the J end lost 1 base, and 14 bases lay between the germline ends. CDR3 DNA: TGTGCCAGCAGCTCCTTCCAGGGCGAGAACACTGAAGCTTTCTTT. Translation gives CASSSFQGENTEAFF. The full variable domain, completed using reference TRBV9 and TRBJ1-1, is DSGVTQTPKHLITATGQRVTLRCSPRSGDLSVYWYQQSLDQGLQFLIQYYNGEERAKGNILERFSAQQFPDLHSELNLSSLELGDSALYFCASSSFQGENTEAFFGQGTRLTVV.

V and J are TRBV12-5 and TRBJ2-7, with 8 nucleotides matching TRBD2. J lost 6 bases, V lost 0 bases, and 10 bases had no gene match. The CDR3 has 16 residues. Germline V lookup: CDR1 LGHNT, CDR2 FRNRAP. The CDR3 bases are TGTGCTAGTGGTTTGGTACTGGGGACTAGTACCTTCGAGCAGTACTTC. Encoded protein: CASGLVLGTSTFEQYF.

The V and J genes are TRBV6-5 and TRBJ1-2; tentative D call: TRBD1 (5 bases). CDR1 is MNHEY and CDR2 is SVGAGI in the germline V gene. Trimming removed 5 bases at V and 3 bases at J, with 7 bases between. The CDR3 runs to 12 residues. Written as DNA, the CDR3 is TGTGCCAGCAGTCGCAGGGACTATGGCTACACCTTC. This codes for CASSRRDYGYTF.

This chain connects TRBV6-4 to TRBJ2-1, with D possibly being TRBD1 (5 bases). CDR3 length: 15 amino acids. The germline V gene encodes CDR1 MRHNA and CDR2 SNTAGT. Trimming removed 6 bases from V and 6 bases from J, with 18 bases in between. The CDR3: CASSATEVTSNEQFF. In DNA, the CDR3 is TGTGCCAGCAGCGCGACAGAAGTCACAAGCAATGAGCAGTTCTTC.

V and J are TRBV6-2 or TRBV6-3 and TRBJ1-1; 7 nucleotides align to TRBD1. Germline CDR1 and CDR2: MNHEY and SVGEGT. Trimming at V came to 6 bases and at J to 6 bases, leaving 4 bases not matched to a gene. The CDR3 length is 12 residues. CDR3 nucleotide sequence: TGTGCCAGCAGCGGGACAGTTTCTGAAGCTTTCTTT. The encoded protein is CASSGTVSEAFF.

The CDR3 loop reads CSVLGGGGVYEQYF. The CDR3 coding sequence is TGCAGCGTTTTAGGGGGGGGCGGTGTCTACGAGCAGTACTTC. V and J are TRBV29-1 and TRBJ2-7, with D possibly matching TRBD2 (7 bases). Germline V gene sequence: CDR1 SQVTM, CDR2 ANQGSEA. CDR3 size: 14 residues. Trimming removed 5 bases from V and 3 bases from J, with 17 bases in between.

V gene TRBV7-2 combines with J gene TRBJ2-3; the match to TRBD1 covers 9 bases. This CDR3 region has 16 residues. V lost 5 bases and J lost 8; bases outside the gene matches: 14. Per the germline V gene, CDR1 is SGHTA and CDR2 is FQGNSA. This CDR3 reads CASSTELTGGGGTQYF. CDR3 in DNA: TGTGCCAGCAGCACAGAACTGACAGGGGGGGGAGGTACGCAGTATTTT.

This sequence joins TRBV20-1 and TRBJ1-5; D may be TRBD1 (5 bases). The CDR3 covers 13 residues. From germline, CDR1 is DFQATT and CDR2 SNEGSKA (reference sequence). Between the trimmed V and J ends, which lost 3 bases and 4 bases, there was a span of 10 bases. The CDR3 DNA is TGCAGTGCTAGTCGACAGAAGAATCAGCCCCAGCATTTT. It specifies CSASRQKNQPQHF.

The chain joins TRBV7-9 to TRBJ1-1; TRBD1 agrees at 10 bases. The CDR3 covers 15 residues. Germline loops: CDR1 SEHNR, CDR2 FQNEAQ (reference sequence). Unmatched junction bases numbered 5, after V lost 3 bases and J lost 4 bases. The CDR3 DNA is TGTGCCAGCAGCTTCGACAGGGGGCGAAGCACTGAAGCTTTCTTT. It codes for CASSFDRGRSTEAFF.

The chain is built from TRBV5-1 and TRBJ1-1; D is perhaps TRBD1 (5 bases). This CDR3 region has 16 residues. Trimming cost V 0 bases and J 5 bases, with 17 bases left between them. The germline V gene encodes CDR1 SGHRS and CDR2 YFSETQ. CDR3 sequence reads: CASSLAFGQGRTEAFF. CDR3 nucleotide sequence: TGCGCCAGCAGCTTGGCCTTTGGGCAGGGTCGAACTGAAGCTTTCTTT.

The chain combines TRBV9 with TRBJ2-5; maybe TRBD1 (6 bases). This CDR3 contains 13 residues. V was pared by 7 bases and J by 6 bases, with 16 bases between. Germline loops: CDR1 SGDLS, CDR2 YYNGEE. The CDR3 is CASQGPGAQTQYF. DNA for the CDR3: TGTGCCAGCCAAGGCCCAGGGGCGCAGACCCAGTACTTC.

The chain links TRBV4-2 to TRBJ2-5, with 10 bases matching TRBD2. The CDR3 extends over 17 amino acids. The V gene's germline CDR1 is LGHNA and CDR2 YNFKEQ. V dropped 2 bases and J dropped 5; count of bases not matched to a gene: 11. The CDR3 DNA sequence: TGTGCCAGCAGCCAATTTAGCGGGGGGCCCCCCGGGGAGACCCAGTACTTC. This encodes CASSQFSGGPPGETQYF.

The chain employs TRBV7-9 and TRBJ1-5; 9 nucleotides align to TRBD1. CDR3 size: 15 residues. Germline V gene lookup returns CDR1 SEHNR and CDR2 FQNEAQ (reference sequence). The V gene end was trimmed by 5 bases and the J gene end by 6 bases; junction bases not matched to a gene: 8. CDR3 protein: CASSKGQGTGQPQHF. As DNA, the CDR3 is TGTGCCAGCAGCAAGGGACAGGGAACGGGTCAGCCCCAGCATTTT.

A word on this clone: At the DNA level, this CDR3 is encoded by other sequences in the same sample as well. This rearrangement joins TRBV12-3 or TRBV12-4 to TRBJ1-1; weak D call: TRBD1 (5 bases). Trimming removed 3 bases from V and 5 bases from J, with 10 bases in between. The CDR3 has 13 amino acids. CDR3 sequence reads: CASSLGGGTEAFF. CDR3 in DNA: TGTGCCAGCAGTTTGGGGGGTGGGACTGAAGCTTTCTTT.

Remarks on this clone: This sample includes further DNA sequences coding for the same CDR3. The chain joins TRBV19 to TRBJ1-1; 9 nucleotides match TRBD1. Looked up from germline, CDR1 is LNHDA and CDR2 is SQIVND (reference sequence). V shed 4 bases, J shed 1 base, and the junction held 1 base outside the gene matches. CDR3 length equals 14 residues. The CDR3 bases are TGTGCCAGTAGTAAGGGACAGGGGAACACTGAAGCTTTCTTT. This sequence encodes CASSKGQGNTEAFF.

The chain carries TRBV7-2 and TRBJ2-5; 7 bases line up with TRBD2. This CDR3 region has 14 residues. V trimming: 2 bases; J trimming: 5 bases; junction bases outside the gene matches: 5. CDR1 is SGHTA and CDR2 is FQGNSA in the germline V gene. The CDR3 DNA is TGTGCCAGCAGCTTAAGCCGGGGAGGGGAGACCCAGTACTTC. Translated, it gives CASSLSRGGETQYF. The entire variable domain, with the rest obtained from reference TRBV7-2 and TRBJ2-5, is as follows: GAGVSQSPSNKVTEKGKDVELRCDPISGHTALYWYRQSLGQGLEFLIYFQGNSAPDKSGLPSDRFSAERTGGSVSTLTIQRTQQEDSAVYLCASSLSRGGETQYFGPGTRLLVL.

This rearrangement joins TRBV11-1 to TRBJ2-7; TRBD1 matches 10 bases. Germline V gene lookup returns CDR1 SGHAT and CDR2 FQDESV (reference sequence). CDR3 length equals 16 residues. V gave up 2 bases and J gave up 5 bases; unmatched junction bases: 9. The DNA for the CDR3 is TGTGCCAGCAGCTTAATTCAGCCGGGACAGGGGAACGAGCAGTACTTC. Protein: CASSLIQPGQGNEQYF.

The CDR3 DNA reads TGTGCCAGCGAGGGCATCGGTCAGCCCCAGCATTTT. Translation: CASEGIGQPQHF. This sequence joins TRBV12-3 or TRBV12-4 and TRBJ1-5, with D unresolved. The V gene lost 8 bases and the J gene lost 6 bases, with 11 bases spanning the gap. The CDR3 has 12 amino acids.